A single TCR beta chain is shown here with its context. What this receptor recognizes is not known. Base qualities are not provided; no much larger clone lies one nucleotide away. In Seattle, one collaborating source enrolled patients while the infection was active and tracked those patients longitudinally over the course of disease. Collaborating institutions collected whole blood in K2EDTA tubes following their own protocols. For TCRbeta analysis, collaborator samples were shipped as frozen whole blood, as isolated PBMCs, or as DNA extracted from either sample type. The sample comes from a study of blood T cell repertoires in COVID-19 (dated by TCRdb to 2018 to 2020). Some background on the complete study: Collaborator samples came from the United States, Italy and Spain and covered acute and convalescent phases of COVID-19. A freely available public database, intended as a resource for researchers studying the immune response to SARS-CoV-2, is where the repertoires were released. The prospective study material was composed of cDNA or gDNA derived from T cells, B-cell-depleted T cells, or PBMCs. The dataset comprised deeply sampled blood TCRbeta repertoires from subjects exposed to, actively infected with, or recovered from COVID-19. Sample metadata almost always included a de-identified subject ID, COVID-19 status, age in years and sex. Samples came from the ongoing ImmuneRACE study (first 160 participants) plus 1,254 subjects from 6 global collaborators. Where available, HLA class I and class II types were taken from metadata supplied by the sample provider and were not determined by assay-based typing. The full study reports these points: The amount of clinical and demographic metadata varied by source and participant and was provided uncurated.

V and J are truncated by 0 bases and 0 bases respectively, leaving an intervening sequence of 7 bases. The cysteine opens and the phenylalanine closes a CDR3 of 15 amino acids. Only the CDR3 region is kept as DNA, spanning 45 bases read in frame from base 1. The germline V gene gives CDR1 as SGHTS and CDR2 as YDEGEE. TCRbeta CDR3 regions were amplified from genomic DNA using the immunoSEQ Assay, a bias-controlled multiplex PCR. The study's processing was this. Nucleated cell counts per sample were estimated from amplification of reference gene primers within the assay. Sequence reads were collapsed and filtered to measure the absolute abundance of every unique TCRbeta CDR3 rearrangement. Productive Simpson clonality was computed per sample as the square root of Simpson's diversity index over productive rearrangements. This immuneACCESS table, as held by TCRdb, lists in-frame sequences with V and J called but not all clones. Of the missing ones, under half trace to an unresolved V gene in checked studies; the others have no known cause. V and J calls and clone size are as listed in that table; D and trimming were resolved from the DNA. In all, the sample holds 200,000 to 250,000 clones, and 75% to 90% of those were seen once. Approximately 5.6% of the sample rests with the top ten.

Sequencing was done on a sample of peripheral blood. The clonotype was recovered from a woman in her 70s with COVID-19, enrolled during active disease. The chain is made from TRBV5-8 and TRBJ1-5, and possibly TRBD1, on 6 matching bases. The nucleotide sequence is TGTGCCAGCAGCTTGGCCAGGGGTAGCAATCAGCCCCAGCATTTT. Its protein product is CASSLARGSNQPQHF.